Listed here are 6 T cell receptor beta chains from one sample, sequenced in a study of PD-1 blockade in classical Hodgkin lymphoma. Profiling relied on immunoSEQ multiplex PCR, and the TCRdb table lists in-frame clones only, not all of them. The top ten hold about 4.3% of the sample, which has around 9,800 clones, around 80% seen once. Specified time point: cycle 4 day 1 (C4D1), after 5 to 7 weeks of nivolumab. Autologous stem cell transplantation was followed by relapse in every patient, and brentuximab vedotin exposure varied. Purification of CD4+ T cells from thawed PBMCs was performed via magnetic negative selection. This material consisted of CD4+ T cells from blood, taken before the fourth cycle of nivolumab. The receptors were gathered from a human donor with classical Hodgkin lymphoma.

The chain uses TRBV27 and TRBJ2-1; TRBD2 matches 11 bases. The J segment lost 9 bases and the V segment lost 5 bases, leaving 12 bases of the junction unmatched. The CDR3 has 16 amino acids. Germline CDR1 and CDR2: MNHEY and SMNVEV (reference sequence). The DNA of the CDR3 is TGTGCCAGCAGTATCATAGCGGGGGGGCCCGTCTTTGAGCAGTTCTTC. Translating it yields CASSIIAGGPVFEQFF.

The chain links TRBV18 to TRBJ1-1; TRBD1 is a possible D gene (5 bases). This CDR3 spans 13 amino acids. V was shortened by 4 bases and J by 2 bases, with 8 bases between the two germline ends. Germline loops: CDR1 KGHSH, CDR2 LQKENI. The CDR3 region is CASSRGPNTEAFF. CDR3 bases: TGTGCCAGCTCACGGGGCCCCAACACTGAAGCTTTCTTT.

The V and J genes are TRBV28 and TRBJ1-5, with a tentative D call TRBD1 (5 bases). CDR1 is MDHEN and CDR2 is SYDVKM in the germline V gene. This CDR3 is built from 14 residues. Trimming cost V 2 bases and J 3 bases, with 8 bases left between them. The DNA for the CDR3 is TGTGCCAGCAGTTTAGGAGGGGACAATCAGCCCCAGCATTTT. Its translation: CASSLGGDNQPQHF.

The V gene is TRBV7-2, the J gene TRBJ1-5; D might be TRBD1 (6 bases). Germline V gene lookup returns CDR1 SGHTA and CDR2 FQGNSA. This CDR3 has 13 amino acids. Trimming left V 5 bases short and J 7 bases short, with 12 bases between. The CDR3: CASSGTTGQPQHF. Written as DNA, the CDR3 is TGTGCCAGCAGCGGAACTACAGGGCAGCCCCAGCATTTT.

V and J are TRBV7-2 and TRBJ1-5; 10 bases align to TRBD1. Germline V gene data show CDR1 as SGHTA and CDR2 as FQGNSA. The CDR3 spans 14 residues. After removal of 4 bases from V and 9 bases from J, the junction contained 6 bases not matched to a gene. The CDR3 is CASSSGTGVPPQHF. The CDR3, as DNA: TGTGCCAGCAGCTCCGGGACAGGGGTACCGCCCCAGCATTTT.

Written as DNA, the CDR3 is TGTGCCAGTAGTATCGGACAGGGGACCAGATTACGTTATGGCTACACCTTC. As protein: CASSIGQGTRLRYGYTF. V and J are TRBV19 and TRBJ1-2; 9 bases align to TRBD1. The V and J ends lost 3 bases and 5 bases, in that order; junction bases with no gene match: 13. The CDR3 has 17 residues. The germline CDR1 and CDR2 sequences are LNHDA and SQIVND (reference sequence).